This passage covers 19 T cell receptor beta chains from one sample sequenced in a study of cytomegalovirus exposure and HLA in healthy donors. PCR used 60 Vbeta primers and 13 Jbeta primers. Clones were sequenced by immunoSEQ multiplex PCR, and TCRdb holds only the in-frame ones, with some missing. The sample consists of approximately 72,000 clones, around 76% of them appearing once. Sequences were obtained from PBMCs. All receptors come from a male donor in good health and CMV-seropositive.

The genes are TRBV9 and TRBJ2-7; no firm D call. The CDR3 totals 13 residues. Germline loops: CDR1 SGDLS, CDR2 YYNGEE. V lost 0 bases and J 4 bases, leaving 8 bases between the germline ends. The CDR3 DNA follows: TGTGCCAGCAGCGTAGGCGGTGTGTACGAGCAGTACTTC. Its protein is CASSVGGVYEQYF.

The rearrangement links TRBV5-4 to TRBJ2-1; a possible D gene is TRBD2 (6 bases). V was cut by 2 bases and J by 0 bases, with 18 bases left in between. CDR1 and CDR2 from the germline V gene are SGHNT and YYREEE (reference sequence). The CDR3 totals 18 residues. The CDR3 bases are TGTGCCAGCAGCTTCGGCCTAGCGCAAGTCGACTCCTACAATGAGCAGTTCTTC. Translating gives CASSFGLAQVDSYNEQFF.

The gene calls are TRBV20-1 and TRBJ2-7; no clear D. CDR1 and CDR2 from the germline V gene are DFQATT and SNEGSKA (reference sequence). Trimming shortened V by 3 bases and J by 10 bases, and 10 bases separated the two germline ends. The CDR3 length is 10 residues. CDR3 sequence (DNA): TGCAGTGCTAGTTCCAGCGCCCAGTACTTC. As protein: CSASSSAQYF.

The chain couples TRBV7-9 to TRBJ1-2; no definite D call. The CDR3 loop spans 15 amino acids. CDR1 is SEHNR and CDR2 is FQNEAQ in the germline V gene (reference sequence). V dropped 4 bases and J dropped 5 bases, with 17 bases sitting between them. The CDR3 sequence is CASSSRGGVLYGYTF. Here the CDR3 DNA reads TGTGCCAGCAGCTCCCGGGGTGGAGTCCTATATGGCTACACCTTC.

This rearrangement joins TRBV7-2 to TRBJ2-1, with 10 bases aligning to TRBD1. V was pared by 2 bases and J by 0 bases, with 4 bases of the junction left unmatched. CDR3 length equals 17 residues. Per germline, CDR1 SGHTA and CDR2 FQGNSA. The CDR3 nucleotides read TGTGCCAGCAGCTTACGGGGACAGGGGAGCTCCTACAATGAGCAGTTCTTC. This codes for CASSLRGQGSSYNEQFF.

The chain employs TRBV6-6 and TRBJ1-2, with D unclear. V shed 0 bases and J shed 6 bases, with 11 bases lying between them. The CDR3 runs to 14 residues. Germline V gene lookup returns CDR1 MNHNY and CDR2 SVGAGI (reference sequence). CDR3 residues: CASSYSNLVDGYTF. The CDR3 DNA follows: TGTGCCAGCAGTTACTCGAATCTAGTCGATGGCTACACCTTC.

The V call is TRBV2, the J call TRBJ2-7; 10 positions match TRBD1. The trim removed 6 bases at V and 1 base at J, leaving 3 bases unmatched. The CDR3 has 14 residues. The V gene's germline CDR1 is SNHLY and CDR2 FYNNEI. CDR3: CASSKGQGSYEQYF. The DNA for the CDR3 is TGTGCCAGCAGCAAGGGACAGGGGTCCTACGAGCAGTACTTC.

The gene calls are TRBV15 and TRBJ1-2; D is possibly TRBD1 (6 bases). Trimming left V 0 bases short and J 6 bases short, with 11 bases between. CDR1 and CDR2 (germline): LNHNV, YYDKDF (reference sequence). The CDR3 consists of 14 residues. The CDR3 coding sequence is TGTGCCACCAGCAGAGATCGGGGGGCTGATGGCTACACCTTC. It encodes CATSRDRGADGYTF.

The chain is built from TRBV5-6 and TRBJ1-2, with 11 bases aligning to TRBD1. The CDR3 totals 15 residues. J gave up 8 bases and V 0 bases, and 6 bases lay outside the gene matches. Germline V gene data show CDR1 as SGHDT and CDR2 as YYEEEE. CDR3 sequence (DNA): TGTGCCAGCAGCTTGGGCGGACAGGGGGCTGGAGGCTACACCTTC. Protein sequence: CASSLGGQGAGGYTF.

The V and J genes are TRBV27 and TRBJ2-7; 8 bases line up with TRBD1. The CDR3 has 12 amino acids. V gave up 5 bases and J gave up 6 bases; unmatched junction bases: 3. Looked up from germline, CDR1 is MNHEY and CDR2 is SMNVEV (reference sequence). CDR3 residues: CASSPDRGEQYF. CDR3 nucleotides: TGTGCCAGCAGTCCCGACAGGGGCGAGCAGTACTTC.

The gene calls are TRBV19 and TRBJ1-1, with D maybe TRBD1 (6 bases). Germline V gene sequence: CDR1 LNHDA, CDR2 SQIVND (reference sequence). This CDR3 region has 15 residues. The ends were cut back, 9 bases at V and 0 bases at J, with 17 bases in the middle. CDR3 coding DNA: TGTGCCAGCTCCTATGGGGGGGCGATGAACACTGAAGCTTTCTTT. This codes for CASSYGGAMNTEAFF. Together with reference TRBV19 and TRBJ1-1, the CDR3 gives the full variable domain: DGGITQSPKYLFRKEGQNVTLSCEQNLNHDAMYWYRQDPGQGLRLIYYSQIVNDFQKGDIAEGYSVSREKKESFPLTVTSAQKNPTAFYLCASSYGGAMNTEAFFGQGTRLTVV.

The rearrangement joins TRBV28 to TRBJ1-1; 10 nucleotides agree with TRBD1. V shed 3 bases, J shed 1 base, and the junction held 5 bases outside the gene matches. This CDR3 comprises 16 residues. In germline, CDR1 is MDHEN, CDR2 SYDVKM. CDR3 bases: TGTGCCAGCAGTTTCACCTGGACAGGGGGGAACACTGAAGCTTTCTTT. It encodes CASSFTWTGGNTEAFF.

This chain connects TRBV2 to TRBJ1-1; tentative D call: TRBD1 (6 bases). Trimming pared 5 bases from V and 3 bases from J, leaving 19 bases between. CDR3 size: 16 residues. In germline, CDR1 is SNHLY, CDR2 FYNNEI. DNA of the CDR3: TGTGCCAGCAGTCTGAGAGGGGGGGCGAGCCACACTGAAGCTTTCTTT. Translation: CASSLRGGASHTEAFF.

This clone was seen more than once but under ten times. J is TRBJ2-7 and V is TRBV19; TRBD1 is a possible D gene (6 bases). The CDR3 consists of 13 residues. Germline CDR1 LNHDA, CDR2 SQIVND (reference sequence). V shed 4 bases and J shed 2 bases, with 9 bases lying between them. CDR3 sequence: CASSTNRAYEQYF. CDR3 DNA: TGTGCCAGTAGTACTAACAGGGCCTACGAGCAGTACTTC.

The rearrangement joins TRBV9 to TRBJ2-3; the D gene is possibly TRBD1 (5 bases). V dropped 0 bases and J dropped 5 bases, with 13 bases sitting between them. Germline lookup yields CDR1 SGDLS and CDR2 YYNGEE. This CDR3 has 15 residues. This CDR3 reads CASSVDPGQGDTQYF. CDR3 sequence (DNA): TGTGCCAGCAGCGTAGATCCAGGGCAGGGAGATACGCAGTATTTT.

The chain has TRBV6-1 and TRBJ1-5, with a tentative D call TRBD1 (5 bases). Trimming left V 4 bases short and J 4 bases short, with 11 bases between. The CDR3 sequence is 14 residues long. Germline V gene sequence: CDR1 MNHNS, CDR2 SASEGT. The CDR3 sequence: CASSVGGPNQPQHF. The CDR3 nucleotides read TGTGCCAGCAGTGTGGGGGGACCTAATCAGCCCCAGCATTTT.

V usage is TRBV7-9 and J usage is TRBJ2-3; 10 bases match TRBD2. The germline CDR1 and CDR2 sequences are SEHNR and FQNEAQ (reference sequence). This CDR3 spans 15 amino acids. With 4 bases clipped from V and 5 bases from J, the junction kept 6 bases outside the gene matches. CDR3 amino acids: CASSSLAGARDTQYF. The CDR3 nucleotides are TGTGCCAGCAGCTCGCTAGCGGGAGCTCGAGATACGCAGTATTTT.

The rearrangement links TRBV4-3 to TRBJ2-1; 11 nucleotides line up with TRBD2. The CDR3 loop spans 15 amino acids. J was trimmed by 10 bases and V by 0 bases; bases with no gene match: 5. Germline V gives CDR1 LGHNA, CDR2 YSLEER. The CDR3 nucleotides are TGCGCCAGCAGCCAAGATTCTAGCGGGGGGCTCGAGCAGTTCTTC. Translation: CASSQDSSGGLEQFF.

The J gene is TRBJ1-5, the V gene TRBV19; D is unresolved. The CDR3 runs 14 residues. V was pared by 0 bases and J by 7 bases, with 10 bases between. Looked up from germline, CDR1 is LNHDA and CDR2 is SQIVND (reference sequence). The DNA for the CDR3 is TGTGCCAGTAGTATAGATTCGGGGTACCAGCCCCAGCATTTT. This sequence encodes CASSIDSGYQPQHF.